The sequence of this TCR beta chain was determined in a study of cytomegalovirus exposure and HLA in healthy donors. Study-wide findings and caveats: Sequence variants that were highly shared formed a cluster that was likely a sequencing artifact. Among the CMV-associated chains, three were confirmed in vitro as specific for CMV antigens. The availability of immune exposure information extended only to CMV serostatus. DRB1 showed the most TCR associations and HLA-C the fewest in a later analysis, as rates varied by HLA locus.

In regard to this clone: The antigen remains unidentified.

Both 60 Vbeta primers and 13 Jbeta primers went into the PCR. The assay was immunoSEQ multiplex PCR, and TCRdb's table has in-frame clones only and misses some. The sample has around 76,000 clones. The material sequenced was PBMCs. The sequence was obtained from a man aged 40-49 years in good health and CMV-seronegative.

CDR3 sequence reads: CASRPHGTGEGTEAFF. The CDR3 coding sequence is TGTGCCAGTAGACCTCACGGGACAGGGGAGGGGACTGAAGCTTTCTTT. V gene TRBV19 combines with J gene TRBJ1-1, with TRBD1 identical over 10 bases. V dropped 6 bases and J dropped 5; count of bases not matched to a gene: 12. CDR1 is LNHDA, CDR2 SQIVND, per germline (reference sequence). The CDR3 spans 16 residues.